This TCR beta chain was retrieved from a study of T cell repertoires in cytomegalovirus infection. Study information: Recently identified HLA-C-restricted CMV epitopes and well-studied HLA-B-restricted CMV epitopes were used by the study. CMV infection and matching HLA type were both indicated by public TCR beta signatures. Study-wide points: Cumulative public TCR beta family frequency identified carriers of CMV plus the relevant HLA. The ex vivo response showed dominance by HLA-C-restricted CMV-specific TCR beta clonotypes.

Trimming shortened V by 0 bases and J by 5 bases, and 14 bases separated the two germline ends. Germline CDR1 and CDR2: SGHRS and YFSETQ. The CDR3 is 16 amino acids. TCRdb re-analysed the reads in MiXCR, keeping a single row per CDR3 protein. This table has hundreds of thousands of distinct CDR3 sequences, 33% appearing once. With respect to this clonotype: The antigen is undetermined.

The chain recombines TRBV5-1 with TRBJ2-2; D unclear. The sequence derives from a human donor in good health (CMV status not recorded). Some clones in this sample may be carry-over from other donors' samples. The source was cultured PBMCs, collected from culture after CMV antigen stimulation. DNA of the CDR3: TGCGCCAGCAGCTTGGAGTTAAGTGGGGAAACCGGGGAGCTGTTTTTT. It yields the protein CASSLELSGETGELFF.